The 32 T cell receptor beta chains reported below all come from one sample, sequenced in a study of blood T cell repertoires in COVID-19. Assay: immunoSEQ multiplex PCR; the TCRdb copy retains only in-frame clones and omits some. Altogether some 93,000 clones are present, 75% to 90% being singletons, with the ten largest covering 18%. The sample consisted of peripheral blood. These receptors were collected from a woman older than 75 with acute or convalescent COVID-19.

The V call is TRBV2, the J call TRBJ2-2; 8 bases agree with TRBD1. V shed 4 bases, J shed 0 bases, and the junction held 1 base outside the gene matches. CDR1 is SNHLY, CDR2 FYNNEI, per germline. The CDR3 has 15 amino acids. The CDR3 is CASSGQGSNTGELFF. Written as DNA, the CDR3 is TGTGCCAGCAGTGGACAGGGGTCGAACACCGGGGAGCTGTTTTTT.

V is TRBV5-1 and J is TRBJ2-3, with D unclear. Germline-derived CDR1 and CDR2 are SGHRS and YFSETQ. The CDR3 length is 17 residues. Trimming removed 0 bases at V and 0 bases at J, with 14 bases between. The CDR3 DNA reads as TGCGCCAGCAGCTTGGGAACATCTTCCTCAAGCACAGATACGCAGTATTTT. The encoded protein is CASSLGTSSSSTDTQYF.

The CDR3 spells CASGDRGSLDTQYF. The CDR3 nucleotides read TGTGCCAGTGGGGACAGGGGGTCTTTGGATACGCAGTATTTT. The rearrangement joins TRBV19 to TRBJ2-3; 11 nucleotides line up with TRBD1. CDR1 and CDR2 (germline): LNHDA, SQIVND (reference sequence). The J segment lost 6 bases and the V segment lost 8 bases, leaving 7 bases of the junction unmatched. The CDR3 is 14 residues long. Full variable domain (remainder filled in from reference TRBV19 and TRBJ2-3): DGGITQSPKYLFRKEGQNVTLSCEQNLNHDAMYWYRQDPGQGLRLIYYSQIVNDFQKGDIAEGYSVSREKKESFPLTVTSAQKNPTAFYLCASGDRGSLDTQYFGPGTRLTVL.

This clone was detected once. V and J are TRBV19 and TRBJ1-1; D ambiguous. The CDR3 extends over 14 amino acids. The V gene lost 6 bases and the J gene lost 0 bases, with 11 bases spanning the gap. Germline CDR1 and CDR2: LNHDA and SQIVND (reference sequence). CDR3 nucleotide sequence: TGTGCCAGTAGCCGGGGTTTTATGAACACTGAAGCTTTCTTT. Protein: CASSRGFMNTEAFF.

V is TRBV6-1 and J is TRBJ1-2; weak D call: TRBD1 (6 bases). Germline CDR1 reads MNHNS; CDR2 reads SASEGT. Between the trimmed V and J ends, which lost 1 base and 4 bases, there was a span of 10 bases. This CDR3 has 14 amino acids. CDR3 loop: CASSEGTVGYGYTF. CDR3 DNA sequence: TGTGCCAGCAGTGAAGGGACAGTCGGCTATGGCTACACCTTC.

The chain uses TRBV9 and TRBJ1-4; the D is unclear. The V gene's germline CDR1 is SGDLS and CDR2 YYNGEE. There are 14 residues in the CDR3. The germline V and J ends were trimmed by 1 base and 7 bases, with 11 bases remaining between them. Here the CDR3 DNA reads TGTGCCAGCAGCGTAACTGCTCTTGGTGAAAAACTGTTTTTT. Translated, it gives CASSVTALGEKLFF.

V gene TRBV3-1 (or the pseudogene TRBV3-2) combines with J gene TRBJ2-3; a possible D gene is TRBD2 (6 bases). V was clipped by 1 base and J by 0 bases, with 8 bases between them. Germline assignment: CDR1 LGHDT and CDR2 YNNKEL (reference sequence). The CDR3 length is 15 residues. CDR3 amino acids: CASSQVAVSTDTQYF. CDR3 nucleotide sequence: TGTGCCAGCAGCCAAGTAGCGGTTAGCACAGATACGCAGTATTTT.

Worth noting for this clone: Germline is not matched at one junction end, which may reflect a read error. V usage is TRBV24-1 and J usage is TRBJ2-4, with 7 positions matching TRBD1. The germline V gene encodes CDR1 KGHDR and CDR2 SFDVKD. This CDR3 has 16 residues. In DNA form, the CDR3 reads TGTGCCACCAGTGACGCGACAGGGAGTGCCAAAAACATTCAGTACTTT. Translation gives CATSDATGSAKNIQYF.

The chain employs TRBV5-4 and TRBJ2-6, with TRBD1 matching over 12 bases. The germline V gene has CDR1 SGHNT and CDR2 YYREEE (reference sequence). V dropped 5 bases and J dropped 2; count of bases not matched to a gene: 8. The CDR3 loop spans 18 amino acids. DNA of the CDR3: TGTGCCAGCAGTCGCGGGACAGGGGGCGGGCCTGGGGCCAACGTCCTGACTTTC. Protein: CASSRGTGGGPGANVLTF.

This clone was seen a few times. CDR3 coding DNA: TGTGCCAGCAGTGAAAACAGGGGGAACACCGGGGAGCTGTTTTTT. Translating it yields CASSENRGNTGELFF. The gene calls are TRBV2 and TRBJ2-2, with 7 bases aligning to TRBD1. The CDR3 length is 15 residues. V shed 2 bases and J 1 base; nucleotides not matched to a gene: 1. Germline CDR1 SNHLY, CDR2 FYNNEI.

The genes are TRBV6-6 and TRBJ2-2, with 8 bases identical to TRBD1. The ends lost 0 bases at V and 8 bases at J; junction bases unmatched: 5. Germline CDR1 and CDR2: MNHNY and SVGAGI (reference sequence). The CDR3 loop spans 15 amino acids. The chain's CDR3 is CASSYSTQGVGELFF. The CDR3, as DNA: TGTGCCAGCAGTTACTCGACACAGGGGGTGGGGGAGCTGTTTTTT.

This clone was observed a few times. The CDR3 DNA is TGTGCCAGCAGCGCGCCCCGGTTTGGTACGCGGGGCTATGGCTACACCTTC. Its protein product is CASSAPRFGTRGYGYTF. The V call is TRBV7-8, the J call TRBJ1-2; D not resolved. Germline V gene sequence: CDR1 SGHVS, CDR2 FQNEAQ. CDR3 size: 17 residues. Trimming cost V 5 bases and J 4 bases, with 23 bases left between them.

The chain is built from TRBV5-6 and TRBJ1-5; D is ambiguous. Per the germline V gene, CDR1 is SGHDT and CDR2 is YYEEEE. Trimming pared 4 bases from V and 6 bases from J, leaving 23 bases between. The CDR3 has 17 residues. For the CDR3, the DNA is TGTGCCAGCAGCCAGAGTTCGGGGAGGGTGATTAGTCAGCCCCAGCATTTT. Encoded protein: CASSQSSGRVISQPQHF. Together with reference TRBV5-6 and TRBJ1-5, the CDR3 gives the full variable domain: DAGVTQSPTHLIKTRGQQVTLRCSPKSGHDTVSWYQQALGQGPQFIFQYYEEEERQRGNFPDRFSGHQFPNYSSELNVNALLLGDSALYLCASSQSSGRVISQPQHFGDGTRLSIL.

In its sample, this clone was seen once. In DNA, the CDR3 is TGTGCCAGCAGCTTTTTACTCAACACTGAAGCTTTCTTT. Amino acids: CASSFLLNTEAFF. The J gene is TRBJ1-1, the V gene TRBV7-2; D not resolved. The V end lost 3 bases, the J end lost 2 bases, and 7 bases lay between the germline ends. CDR1 SGHTA and CDR2 FQGNSA come from the germline V gene. CDR3 length: 13 amino acids.

This CDR3 is CASRSGTGLSGANVLTF. CDR3 bases: TGTGCCAGTAGGTCCGGGACAGGGCTCTCTGGGGCCAACGTCCTGACTTTC. The V call is TRBV19, the J call TRBJ2-6; 9 bases are shared with TRBD1. Germline V gives CDR1 LNHDA, CDR2 SQIVND (reference sequence). The CDR3 loop spans 17 amino acids. Trimming cost V 6 bases and J 0 bases; bases outside gene matches: 6. The variable domain in full, with the rest retrieved from reference TRBV19 and TRBJ2-6, is DGGITQSPKYLFRKEGQNVTLSCEQNLNHDAMYWYRQDPGQGLRLIYYSQIVNDFQKGDIAEGYSVSREKKESFPLTVTSAQKNPTAFYLCASRSGTGLSGANVLTFGAGSRLTVL.

The V gene is TRBV2, the J gene TRBJ1-1, with D unclear. CDR3 length equals 14 residues. Germline V CDR1 and CDR2: SNHLY, FYNNEI. V gave up 6 bases and J gave up 2 bases, with 13 bases separating them. This chain's CDR3 is CASRGFEGNTEAFF. The CDR3 DNA sequence: TGTGCCAGCAGGGGCTTCGAGGGAAACACTGAAGCTTTCTTT.

This clone was recorded once. The V and J genes are TRBV12-3 or TRBV12-4 and TRBJ1-2, with 10 bases matching TRBD1. This CDR3 is 13 amino acids long. Losses at the gene ends were 3 bases for V and 10 bases for J; bases not matched to a gene: 5. The CDR3 DNA is TGTGCCAGCAGTTTGGGGACAGGGGTTGCCTACACCTTC. Residues: CASSLGTGVAYTF.

V and J are TRBV18 and TRBJ1-6; 8 nucleotides match TRBD1. The germline CDR1 and CDR2 sequences are KGHSH and LQKENI. The CDR3 spans 15 residues. After removal of 0 bases from V and 6 bases from J, the junction contained 1 base not matched to a gene. The CDR3 coding sequence is TGTGCCAGCTCACCACCCGGACAGGGTAATTCACCCCTCCACTTT. Amino acid sequence: CASSPPGQGNSPLHF.

The chain combines TRBV12-3 or TRBV12-4 with TRBJ1-1; D not certain. The V end was cut by 5 bases, the J end by 1 base, with 8 bases between. CDR3 length: 13 residues. The CDR3 bases are TGTGCCAGCAGTGCCGGTAGGAACACTGAAGCTTTCTTT. This codes for CASSAGRNTEAFF.

As for this clone: An end of the junction differs from the germline gene, which may be a read error. The V call is TRBV19, the J call TRBJ1-1; D is possibly TRBD1 (5 bases). This CDR3 is built from 15 residues. CDR1 is LNHDA, CDR2 SQIVND, per germline (reference sequence). The CDR3 nucleotides are TGTGCCAGTAGTCTAGAGATGCTCGGGGGGACTGAAGCTTTCTTT. Protein: CASSLEMLGGTEAFF.

This clone was seen only once. This chain uses TRBV12-5 with TRBJ1-5, with 10 bases aligning to TRBD1. Unmatched junction bases numbered 5, after V lost 1 base and J lost 2 bases. Looked up from germline, CDR1 is LGHNT and CDR2 is FRNRAP. The CDR3 consists of 17 residues. The CDR3 DNA follows: TGTGCTAGTGGTTTGGGAACCGGGACAGGGGGCAATCAGCCCCAGCATTTT. This codes for CASGLGTGTGGNQPQHF.

Notes on this clone: One junction end does not reproduce the germline sequence, and a read error may be involved. The chain recombines TRBV5-1 with TRBJ2-7; TRBD1 aligns across 9 bases. There are 14 residues in the CDR3. Germline assignment: CDR1 SGHRS and CDR2 YFSETQ. CDR3 residues: CASRLDRGRNEQYF. In DNA, the CDR3 is TGCGCCAGCAGATTGGACAGGGGTAGGAACGAGCAGTACTTC.

This clone was counted a few times. The chain joins TRBV2 to TRBJ2-7, with TRBD1 identical over 7 bases. V shed 1 base and J 5 bases; nucleotides not matched to a gene: 2. The CDR3 covers 13 residues. Germline V CDR1 and CDR2: SNHLY, FYNNEI. In DNA form, the CDR3 reads TGTGCCAGCAGTGAAGTACAGGGGAACGAGCAGTACTTC. Protein product: CASSEVQGNEQYF.

The chain carries TRBV7-3 and TRBJ2-1; TRBD2 matches 9 bases. CDR3 length: 15 amino acids. The ends lost 1 base at V and 7 bases at J; junction bases unmatched: 5. Germline lookup yields CDR1 SGHTA and CDR2 FQGTGA. For the CDR3, the DNA is TGTGCCAGCAGCTTAAGCGGGGGGGCGCAAAATGAGCAGTTCTTC. As protein: CASSLSGGAQNEQFF.

The chain carries TRBV5-1 and TRBJ2-1; a weak D match, TRBD1 (6 bases). The length of the CDR3 is 15 residues. V shed 4 bases and J shed 0 bases, with 11 bases lying between them. Germline CDR1 is SGHRS and CDR2 is YFSETQ. The chain's CDR3 is CASSGGQSSYNEQFF. CDR3 bases: TGCGCCAGCAGCGGAGGACAGAGCTCCTACAATGAGCAGTTCTTC.

The chain carries TRBV18 and TRBJ1-2; TRBD1 matches 7 bases. Per germline, CDR1 KGHSH and CDR2 LQKENI. The CDR3 is made up of 14 amino acids. V lost 2 bases and J lost 4; bases outside the gene matches: 4. CDR3 nucleotides: TGTGCCAGCTCACCAAAAGGGGACAGCTATGGCTACACCTTC. This encodes CASSPKGDSYGYTF.

The gene calls are TRBV5-6 and TRBJ1-5; 7 positions match TRBD1. V was clipped by 3 bases and J by 7 bases; unmatched bases: 4. Germline CDR1 reads SGHDT; CDR2 reads YYEEEE. This CDR3 is 13 amino acids long. CDR3 sequence (DNA): TGTGCCAGCAGCTCTACAGGGGAACAGCCCCAGCATTTT. It translates to CASSSTGEQPQHF.

This sequence joins TRBV9 and TRBJ2-3, with 7 nucleotides matching TRBD2. Germline V CDR1 and CDR2: SGDLS, YYNGEE. The CDR3 is 17 residues long. V lost 0 bases and J lost 1; bases outside the gene matches: 8. The CDR3 region has the DNA TGTGCCAGCAGCGTAGGTGTGTCCAGCGGGGGCACAGATACGCAGTATTTT. It translates to CASSVGVSSGGTDTQYF.

This chain joins TRBV11-2 and TRBJ1-6; 9 bases line up with TRBD1. The V gene's germline CDR1 is SGHAT and CDR2 FQNNGV. With V trimmed by 2 bases and J by 9 bases, 5 bases remained unmatched. CDR3 length equals 15 residues. CDR3 sequence: CASSLSDRGGSPLHF. DNA of the CDR3: TGTGCCAGCAGCTTATCGGACAGGGGCGGTTCACCCCTCCACTTT.

A remark on this clone: This specimen includes other DNA sequences encoding the same CDR3. The chain employs TRBV10-3 and TRBJ2-1; 10 bases match TRBD2. Germline CDR1 reads ENHRY; CDR2 reads SYGVKD. CDR3 length equals 15 residues. The J segment lost 3 bases and the V segment lost 2 bases, leaving 1 base of the junction unmatched. The DNA for the CDR3 is TGTGCCATCAGTGAGAGCGGGGGGGACTACAATGAGCAGTTCTTC. Translation gives CAISESGGDYNEQFF.

The V gene is TRBV19, the J gene TRBJ1-3; 7 nucleotides match TRBD1. The CDR3 totals 16 residues. The J segment lost 0 bases and the V segment lost 5 bases, leaving 7 bases of the junction unmatched. CDR1 and CDR2 (germline): LNHDA, SQIVND (reference sequence). The DNA of the CDR3 is TGTGCCAGTAGTGCCGACAAGGGGGCCTCTGGAAACACCATATATTTT. It translates to CASSADKGASGNTIYF.

The CDR3 region has the DNA TGTGCCAGCAGTGAACCAGGGGTCTCCTACAATGAGCAGTTCTTC. This translates into CASSEPGVSYNEQFF. The chain has TRBV6-1 and TRBJ2-1; TRBD1 is a possible D gene (6 bases). This CDR3 region has 15 residues. V gave up 2 bases and J gave up 0 bases, with 8 bases separating them. Germline assignment: CDR1 MNHNS and CDR2 SASEGT.